A selection of T cell receptor beta chains follows, all from one sample in a study of blood T cell repertoires in COVID-19. Generated by immunoSEQ multiplex PCR, the TCRdb table keeps only in-frame clones and is missing some. The data show about 270,000 clones, with roughly nine tenths seen just once and about 10% held by the top ten. Sequencing was performed on peripheral blood. The receptors here all came from a man aged 35 to 55 with active or convalescent COVID-19. Both conserved end residues are part of each CDR3. D genes are given only for firm matches. Size values are once, few and many counts, or a class for expanded clones, and some rows have none.

CDR3aa: CASSPGQGAHQPQHF
CDR3nt: TGTGCCAGTAGTCCCGGACAGGGGGCTCATCAGCCCCAGCATTTT
abundance: few
d_gene: TRBD1
j_gene: TRBJ1-5
v_gene: TRBV19

CDR3aa: CASRRTGARSTDTQYF
CDR3nt: TGTGCCAGCAGACGTACAGGGGCGAGGAGCACAGATACGCAGTATTTT
abundance: -
d_gene: TRBD1
j_gene: TRBJ2-3
v_gene: TRBV7-9

CDR3aa: CASTSTSVGDIQYF
CDR3nt: TGTGCCAGCACTTCGACTAGCGTGGGAGACATTCAGTACTTC
abundance: -
d_gene: TRBD2
j_gene: TRBJ2-4
v_gene: TRBV6-5

CDR3aa: CASSKNGQGREKLFF
CDR3nt: TGTGCCAGCAGCAAAAACGGACAGGGGCGTGAAAAACTGTTTTTT
abundance: -
d_gene: -
j_gene: TRBJ1-4
v_gene: TRBV21-1

CDR3aa: CASSERAGAETQYF
CDR3nt: TGTGCCAGCAGTGAACGGGCGGGGGCAGAGACCCAGTACTTC
abundance: -
d_gene: -
j_gene: TRBJ2-5
v_gene: TRBV25-1

CDR3aa: CASSFGQLNTGELFF
CDR3nt: TGTGCCAGCAGTTTTGGGCAGCTAAACACCGGGGAGCTGTTTTTT
abundance: -
d_gene: -
j_gene: TRBJ2-2
v_gene: TRBV27

CDR3aa: CASSQVDFNTEAFF
CDR3nt: TGTGCCAGCAGCCAAGTGGACTTCAACACTGAAGCTTTCTTT
abundance: -
d_gene: -
j_gene: TRBJ1-1
v_gene: TRBV3-1/TRBV3-2

CDR3aa: CASATKGQGTSEQYF
CDR3nt: TGTGCCAGCGCGACCAAGGGACAGGGGACGAGCGAGCAGTACTTC
abundance: once
d_gene: TRBD1
j_gene: TRBJ2-7
v_gene: TRBV6-6

CDR3aa: CASTTLAYNEQFF
CDR3nt: TGTGCCAGCACCACCTTAGCCTACAATGAGCAGTTCTTC
abundance: -
d_gene: -
j_gene: TRBJ2-1
v_gene: TRBV12-3/TRBV12-4

CDR3aa: CASSPRSLTIDTQYF
CDR3nt: TGTGCCAGCAGTCCGAGGTCCCTCACAATAGATACGCAGTATTTT
abundance: -
d_gene: -
j_gene: TRBJ2-3
v_gene: TRBV5-4

CDR3aa: CASSGGSSGANVLTF
CDR3nt: TGCGCCAGCAGCGGCGGGAGCTCTGGGGCCAACGTCCTGACTTTC
abundance: -
d_gene: TRBD2
j_gene: TRBJ2-6
v_gene: TRBV5-1

CDR3aa: CASSVSSGIYEQYF
CDR3nt: TGTGCCAGCAGCGTTTCATCAGGGATTTACGAGCAGTACTTC
abundance: -
d_gene: -
j_gene: TRBJ2-7
v_gene: TRBV28

CDR3aa: CSVEGGGSYGYTF
CDR3nt: TGCAGCGTTGAAGGGGGGGGCAGTTATGGCTACACCTTC
abundance: -
d_gene: -
j_gene: TRBJ1-2
v_gene: TRBV29-1

CDR3aa: CASTRTSGGTYNEQFF
CDR3nt: TGCGCCAGCACCAGGACTAGCGGGGGCACATACAATGAGCAGTTCTTC
abundance: -
d_gene: TRBD2
j_gene: TRBJ2-1
v_gene: TRBV5-1

CDR3aa: CASSLVQGTEQFF
CDR3nt: TGCGCCAGCAGCTTAGTCCAGGGGACTGAGCAGTTCTTC
abundance: -
d_gene: -
j_gene: TRBJ2-1
v_gene: TRBV5-1

CDR3aa: CAISDRGFGAKNIQYF
CDR3nt: TGTGCCATCAGTGACAGGGGATTCGGGGCCAAAAACATTCAGTACTTC
abundance: -
d_gene: -
j_gene: TRBJ2-4
v_gene: TRBV10-3

CDR3aa: CATIGGDMNTEAFF
CDR3nt: TGTGCCACAATAGGGGGAGATATGAACACTGAAGCTTTCTTT
abundance: -
d_gene: -
j_gene: TRBJ1-1
v_gene: TRBV10-3

CDR3aa: CATSRDPGGWTSGIEQFF
CDR3nt: TGTGCCACCAGCAGAGATCCGGGAGGATGGACTAGCGGGATCGAGCAGTTCTTC
abundance: -
d_gene: TRBD2
j_gene: TRBJ2-1
v_gene: TRBV15

CDR3aa: CASSLTGNEKLFF
CDR3nt: TGCGCCAGCAGCTTAACAGGAAATGAAAAACTGTTTTTT
abundance: -
d_gene: -
j_gene: TRBJ1-4
v_gene: TRBV5-1

CDR3aa: CASSPRGTDTQYF
CDR3nt: TGTGCCAGCAGCCCTAGAGGGACAGATACGCAGTATTTT
abundance: once
d_gene: -
j_gene: TRBJ2-3
v_gene: TRBV6-2/TRBV6-3

CDR3aa: CASSPGVIETQYF
CDR3nt: TGTGCCAGCTCACCAGGAGTTATAGAGACCCAGTACTTC
abundance: -
d_gene: -
j_gene: TRBJ2-5
v_gene: TRBV18

CDR3aa: CATSNVGGEKLFF
CDR3nt: TGTGCCACCAGCAACGTAGGCGGTGAAAAACTGTTTTTT
abundance: once
d_gene: -
j_gene: TRBJ1-4
v_gene: TRBV15

CDR3aa: CASRARQGGSNEQFF
CDR3nt: TGTGCCAGTAGGGCGAGGCAGGGGGGTTCAAATGAGCAGTTCTTC
abundance: -
d_gene: -
j_gene: TRBJ2-1
v_gene: TRBV19

CDR3aa: CASSVDGSFNYGYTF
CDR3nt: TGTGCCAGCAGCGTAGACGGGAGTTTCAACTATGGCTACACCTTC
abundance: -
d_gene: -
j_gene: TRBJ1-2
v_gene: TRBV9

CDR3aa: CATSSQWPTDTQYF
CDR3nt: TGTGCCACCAGTTCTCAGTGGCCCACAGATACGCAGTATTTT
abundance: -
d_gene: -
j_gene: TRBJ2-3
v_gene: TRBV24-1

CDR3aa: CASSVDLVQPQHF
CDR3nt: TGTGCCAGCAGCGTAGATCTCGTTCAGCCCCAGCATTTT
abundance: -
d_gene: -
j_gene: TRBJ1-5
v_gene: TRBV9

CDR3aa: CASSPGASQQYF
CDR3nt: TGTGCCAGCAGCCCAGGGGCAAGCCAGCAGTATTTT
abundance: -
d_gene: -
j_gene: TRBJ2-3
v_gene: TRBV7-9

CDR3aa: CAWSRGGTRSF
CDR3nt: TGTGCCTGGAGTAGAGGGGGCACCCGTTCCTTC
abundance: once
d_gene: TRBD1
j_gene: TRBJ1-2
v_gene: TRBV30

CDR3aa: CASSGPGLAVSYQYF
CDR3nt: TGTGCCAGCAGCGGTCCGGGACTAGCGGTTTCGTACCAGTACTTC
abundance: -
d_gene: TRBD2
j_gene: TRBJ2-5
v_gene: TRBV7-9

CDR3aa: CASSLGRGVRNTIYF
CDR3nt: TGTGCCAGCAGCCTTGGTCGGGGGGTAAGGAACACCATATATTTT
abundance: -
d_gene: -
j_gene: TRBJ1-3
v_gene: TRBV3-1/TRBV3-2

CDR3aa: CASSLGLAGGPQETQYF
CDR3nt: TGTGCCAGCAGCTTGGGGTTAGCGGGGGGCCCCCAAGAGACCCAGTACTTC
abundance: -
d_gene: TRBD2
j_gene: TRBJ2-5
v_gene: TRBV5-4

CDR3aa: CASTPSPGGDYGYTF
CDR3nt: TGTGCCAGCACCCCCTCTCCCGGCGGCGACTATGGCTACACCTTC
abundance: -
d_gene: -
j_gene: TRBJ1-2
v_gene: TRBV28

CDR3aa: CASSLTSGRGLYEQYF
CDR3nt: TGCGCCAGCAGCCTAACTAGCGGGAGGGGTCTCTACGAGCAGTACTTC
abundance: -
d_gene: TRBD2
j_gene: TRBJ2-7
v_gene: TRBV5-1

CDR3aa: CATSDKERRVYEQYF
CDR3nt: TGTGCCACCAGTGATAAGGAGCGCCGGGTTTACGAGCAGTACTTC
abundance: -
d_gene: -
j_gene: TRBJ2-7
v_gene: TRBV24-1

CDR3aa: CASSLDNSGNYEQYF
CDR3nt: TGTGCCAGCAGCTTAGATAACAGCGGGAACTACGAGCAGTACTTC
abundance: -
d_gene: TRBD2
j_gene: TRBJ2-7
v_gene: TRBV11-3

CDR3aa: CATSDFAGASGTQYF
CDR3nt: TGTGCCACCAGTGATTTCGCGGGGGCGTCGGGGACCCAGTACTTC
abundance: -
d_gene: -
j_gene: TRBJ2-5
v_gene: TRBV24-1

CDR3aa: CASSFSLRDGYTF
CDR3nt: TGTGCCAGCAGTTTCTCTCTACGGGATGGCTACACCTTC
abundance: few
d_gene: -
j_gene: TRBJ1-2
v_gene: TRBV28

CDR3aa: CASSGLEGGPPYEQYF
CDR3nt: TGTGCCAGCAGTGGATTGGAGGGGGGGCCCCCCTACGAGCAGTACTTC
abundance: -
d_gene: -
j_gene: TRBJ2-7
v_gene: TRBV6-1

CDR3aa: CASEDRRGYGYTF
CDR3nt: TGTGCCAGCGAGGACAGGAGGGGCTATGGCTACACCTTC
abundance: once
d_gene: TRBD1
j_gene: TRBJ1-2
v_gene: TRBV5-6